This TCR beta chain is from a study of cytomegalovirus exposure and HLA in healthy donors. Study at large: HLA-typed donors were the source of 80 million to 90 million unique TCRs, which an early data release held. The Caucasian-associated ancestry cluster contained about 80% of the approximately 400 genotyped donors.

In the case of this clone: Its antigen is undetermined. At one end, the junction sequence differs from germline, possibly due to a read error. Other DNA sequences in this sample translate to the same CDR3.

Study-wide findings and caveats: Upon later analysis, TCR association rates were observed to vary by HLA locus, being highest for DRB1 and lowest for HLA-C. As was reported, the HLA-A and HLA-B alleles of most subjects were accurately predicted from TCR beta sequences.

PCR used 60 Vbeta primers and 13 Jbeta primers. Libraries were prepared by immunoSEQ multiplex PCR; TCRdb keeps only in-frame clonotypes and omits some of them. The table shows about 160,000 clones, with 70% to 85% occurring only once. This CDR3 contains 14 residues. Germline V lookup: CDR1 MNHEY, CDR2 SVGAGI. The clonotype originates from a man aged 35 to 55 in good health and CMV-seronegative. This chain uses TRBV6-5 with TRBJ1-2; no clear D gene. Sequencing was carried out using PBMCs. CDR3 DNA: TGTGCCAGCAGCTACTCGAGACAAGAGCGGGGCTACACCTTC. It translates to CASSYSRQERGYTF.